The T cell receptor beta chain under discussion was sequenced for a study of blood T cells in healthy people across ages. This CDR3 is 15 amino acids long. Per germline, CDR1 DFQATT and CDR2 SNEGSKA (reference sequence). A second PCR, run for roughly 6 to 11 cycles, used a sample-barcoded 5' primer plus a J-beta primer mix. Each CDR3 protein is one row after TCRdb ran MiXCR on the 5' RACE reads. The table lists about 1.1 million distinct CDR3 sequences, less than 45% of them singletons. This clonotype has only one observation. Compared with germline, one end of the junction differs, possibly owing to a read error.

The sequence was collected from a young man in good health. The rearrangement uses TRBV20-1 and TRBJ1-2, with D unresolved. Specimen: blood. CDR3 protein: CSALKPGLQHGGCTF. In DNA, the CDR3 is TGCAGTGCTCTCAAACCCGGACTACAGCACGGTGGCTGCACCTTC.